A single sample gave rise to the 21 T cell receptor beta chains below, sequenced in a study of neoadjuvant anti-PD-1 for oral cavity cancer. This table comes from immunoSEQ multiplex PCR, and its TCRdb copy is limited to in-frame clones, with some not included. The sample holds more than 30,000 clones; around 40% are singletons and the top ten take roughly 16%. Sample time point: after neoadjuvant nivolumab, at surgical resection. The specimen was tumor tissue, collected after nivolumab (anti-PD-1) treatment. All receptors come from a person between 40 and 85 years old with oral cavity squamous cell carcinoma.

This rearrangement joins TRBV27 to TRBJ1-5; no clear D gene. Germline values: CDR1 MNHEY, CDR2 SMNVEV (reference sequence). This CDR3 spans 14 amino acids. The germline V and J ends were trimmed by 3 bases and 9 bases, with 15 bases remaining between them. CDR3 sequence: CASSFRSGVLPQHF. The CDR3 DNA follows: TGTGCCAGCAGTTTTCGGTCGGGCGTCTTGCCCCAGCATTTT.

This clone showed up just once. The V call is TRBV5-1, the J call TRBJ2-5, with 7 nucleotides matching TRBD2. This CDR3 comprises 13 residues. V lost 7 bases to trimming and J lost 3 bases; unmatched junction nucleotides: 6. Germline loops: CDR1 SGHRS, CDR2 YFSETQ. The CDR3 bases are TGCGCCAGCTACCGGGGGGAGAAAGAGACCCAGTACTTC. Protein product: CASYRGEKETQYF.

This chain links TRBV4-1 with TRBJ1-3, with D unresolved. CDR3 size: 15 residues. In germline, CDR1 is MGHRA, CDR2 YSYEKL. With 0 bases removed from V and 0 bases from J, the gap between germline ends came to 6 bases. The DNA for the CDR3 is TGCGCCAGCAGCCAAGACAGTTTCTCTGGAAACACCATATATTTT. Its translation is CASSQDSFSGNTIYF.

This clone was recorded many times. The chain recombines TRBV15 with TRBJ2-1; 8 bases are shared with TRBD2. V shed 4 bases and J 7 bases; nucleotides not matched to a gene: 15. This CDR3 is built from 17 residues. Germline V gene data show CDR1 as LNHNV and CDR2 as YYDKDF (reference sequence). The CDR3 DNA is TGTGCCACCAGCACCACCCCCGGGGGGGGCGATGGTAATGAGCAGTTCTTC. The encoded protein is CATSTTPGGGDGNEQFF.

CDR3 residues: CAISGRVGHGEQFF. CDR3 in DNA: TGTGCCATCAGTGGGCGCGTAGGGCATGGGGAGCAGTTCTTC. The V call is TRBV10-3, the J call TRBJ2-1; the D is unclear. CDR3 length equals 14 residues. V was trimmed by 4 bases and J by 10 bases, leaving 17 bases between them. Looked up from germline, CDR1 is ENHRY and CDR2 is SYGVKD.

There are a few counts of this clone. Here the CDR3 DNA reads TGTGCCAGCAGGGATAGTTACGAGCAGTACTTC. This gives the protein CASRDSYEQYF. The V gene is TRBV2, the J gene TRBJ2-7, with no clear D. Trimming stripped 6 bases from V and 4 bases from J, with 7 bases between. The CDR3 has 11 residues. The germline V gene encodes CDR1 SNHLY and CDR2 FYNNEI.

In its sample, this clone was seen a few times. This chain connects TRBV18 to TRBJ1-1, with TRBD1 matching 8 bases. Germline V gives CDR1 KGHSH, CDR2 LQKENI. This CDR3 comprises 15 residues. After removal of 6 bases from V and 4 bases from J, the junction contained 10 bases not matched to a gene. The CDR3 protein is CASSLYRTGSTEAFF. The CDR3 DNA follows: TGTGCCAGCTCGCTCTACCGGACAGGGTCCACTGAAGCTTTCTTT.

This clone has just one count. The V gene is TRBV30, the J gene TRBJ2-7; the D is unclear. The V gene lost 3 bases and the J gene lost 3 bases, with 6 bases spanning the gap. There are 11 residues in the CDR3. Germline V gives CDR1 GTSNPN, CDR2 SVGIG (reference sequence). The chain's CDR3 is CAWRRSYEQYF. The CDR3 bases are TGTGCCTGGAGACGGAGCTACGAGCAGTACTTC.

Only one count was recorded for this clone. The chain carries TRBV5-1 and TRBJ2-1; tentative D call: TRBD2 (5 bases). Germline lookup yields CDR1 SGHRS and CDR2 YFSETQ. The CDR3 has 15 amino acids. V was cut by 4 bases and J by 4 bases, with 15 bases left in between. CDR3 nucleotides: TGCGCCAGCAGCGCCATGGAGGCTAGTTACAATGAGCAGTTCTTC. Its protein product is CASSAMEASYNEQFF.

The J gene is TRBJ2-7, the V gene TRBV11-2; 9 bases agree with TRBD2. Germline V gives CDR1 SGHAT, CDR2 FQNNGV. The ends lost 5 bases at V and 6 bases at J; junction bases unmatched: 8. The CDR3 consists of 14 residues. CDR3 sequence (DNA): TGTGCCAGCAGCCACCGAGCGGGAGGTGGCGAGCAGTACTTC. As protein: CASSHRAGGGEQYF.

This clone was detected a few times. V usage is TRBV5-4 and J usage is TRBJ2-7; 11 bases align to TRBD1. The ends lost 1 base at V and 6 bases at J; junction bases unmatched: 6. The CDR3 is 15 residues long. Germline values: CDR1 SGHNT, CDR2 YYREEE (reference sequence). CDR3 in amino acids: CASSLNGQGAGEQYF. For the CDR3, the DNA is TGTGCCAGCAGCTTGAACGGACAGGGGGCGGGCGAGCAGTACTTC.

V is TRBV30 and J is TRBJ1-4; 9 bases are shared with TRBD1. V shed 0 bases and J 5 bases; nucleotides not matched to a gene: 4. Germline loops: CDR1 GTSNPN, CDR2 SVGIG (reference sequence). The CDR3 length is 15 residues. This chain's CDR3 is CAWSVRGTGNEKLFF. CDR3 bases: TGTGCCTGGAGTGTAAGAGGGACAGGGAATGAAAAACTGTTTTTT.

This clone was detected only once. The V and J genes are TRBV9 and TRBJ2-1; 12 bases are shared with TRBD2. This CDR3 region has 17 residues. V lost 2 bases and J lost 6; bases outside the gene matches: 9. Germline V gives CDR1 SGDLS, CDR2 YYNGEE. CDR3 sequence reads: CASSVLAGGWSSNEQFF. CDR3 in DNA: TGTGCCAGCAGCGTCCTAGCGGGAGGGTGGTCTTCCAATGAGCAGTTCTTC.

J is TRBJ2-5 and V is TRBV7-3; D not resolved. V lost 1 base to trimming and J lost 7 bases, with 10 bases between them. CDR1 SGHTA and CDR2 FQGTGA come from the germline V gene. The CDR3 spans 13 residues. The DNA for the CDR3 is TGTGCCAGCAGCTTAAGGGTCCCCGGGACCCAGTACTTC. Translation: CASSLRVPGTQYF.

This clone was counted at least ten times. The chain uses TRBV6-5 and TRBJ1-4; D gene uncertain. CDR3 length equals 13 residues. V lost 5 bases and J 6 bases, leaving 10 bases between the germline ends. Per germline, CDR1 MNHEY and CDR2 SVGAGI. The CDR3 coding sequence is TGTGCCAGCAGTAAACCCGGCCATGAAAAACTGTTTTTT. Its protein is CASSKPGHEKLFF.

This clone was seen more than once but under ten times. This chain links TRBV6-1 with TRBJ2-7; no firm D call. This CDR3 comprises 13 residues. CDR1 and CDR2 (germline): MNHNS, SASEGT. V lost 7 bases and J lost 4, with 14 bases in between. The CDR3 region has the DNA TGTGCCAGCACGCTGGGTCTTTATTACGAGCAGTACTTC. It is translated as CASTLGLYYEQYF.

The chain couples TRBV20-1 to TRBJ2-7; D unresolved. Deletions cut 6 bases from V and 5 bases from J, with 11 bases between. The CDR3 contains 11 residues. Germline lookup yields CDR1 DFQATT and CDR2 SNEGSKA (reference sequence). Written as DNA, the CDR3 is TGCAGTGCCCTCAGTCCCCACGAGCAGTACTTC. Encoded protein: CSALSPHEQYF.

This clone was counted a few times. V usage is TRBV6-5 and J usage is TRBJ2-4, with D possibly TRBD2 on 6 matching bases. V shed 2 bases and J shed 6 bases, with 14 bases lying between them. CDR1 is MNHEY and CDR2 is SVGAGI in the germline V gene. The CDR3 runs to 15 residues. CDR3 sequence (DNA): TGTGCCAGCAGTTACGGGGCGGTGGGGGGAAACATTCAGTACTTC. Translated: CASSYGAVGGNIQYF.

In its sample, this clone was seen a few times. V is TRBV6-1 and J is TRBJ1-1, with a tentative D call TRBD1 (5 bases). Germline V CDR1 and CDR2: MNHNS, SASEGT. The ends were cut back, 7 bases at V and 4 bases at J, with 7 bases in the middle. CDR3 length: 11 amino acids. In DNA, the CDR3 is TGTGCCAGCAAGGGGAGCACTGAAGCTTTCTTT. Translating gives CASKGSTEAFF.

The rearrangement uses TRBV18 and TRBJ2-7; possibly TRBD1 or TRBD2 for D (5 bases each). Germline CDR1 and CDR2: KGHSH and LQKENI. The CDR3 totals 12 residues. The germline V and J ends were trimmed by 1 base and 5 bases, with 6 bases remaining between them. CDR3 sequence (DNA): TGTGCCAGCTCACCACGGGGGAACGAGCAGTACTTC. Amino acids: CASSPRGNEQYF.

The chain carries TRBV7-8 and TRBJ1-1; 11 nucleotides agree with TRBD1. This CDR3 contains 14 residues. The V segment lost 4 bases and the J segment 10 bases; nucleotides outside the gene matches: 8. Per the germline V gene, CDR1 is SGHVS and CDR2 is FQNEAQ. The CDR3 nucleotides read TGTGCCAGCAGCTCGCGGACAGGGGGCATGATAGCTTTCTTT. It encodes CASSSRTGGMIAFF. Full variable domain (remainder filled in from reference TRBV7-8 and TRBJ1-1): GAGVSQSPRYKVAKRGQDVALRCDPISGHVSLFWYQQALGQGPEFLTYFQNEAQLDKSGLPSDRFFAERPEGSVSTLKIQRTQQEDSAVYLCASSSRTGGMIAFFGQGTRLTVV.